This T cell receptor (beta chain) was identified in a study of OX40 agonist ivuxolimab in advanced cancers. Study context: It was ivuxolimab, an agonistic anti-OX40 (CD134) antibody, that patients were treated with. Two patients with cutaneous melanoma and one with hepatocellular carcinoma, three in total, showed partial responses.

As to this clone: Antigen: not known.

This table comes from immunoSEQ multiplex PCR, and its TCRdb copy is limited to in-frame clones, with some not included. The sample has about 50,000 clones, 87% seen once. Study results and caveats: In the 0.1 to 3.0 mg/kg range, CD4+ and CD8+ blood T cells had expanded clonally by week 6.

Blood sampling took place at baseline, cycle 4 day 1, and cycle 7 day 1. With 1 base removed from V and 7 bases from J, the gap between germline ends came to 11 bases. CDR1 and CDR2 from the germline V gene are SGHAT and FQNNGV. The CDR3 sequence is 13 residues long. Here the sequenced sample was CD4+ or CD8+ T cells sorted from blood, taken in a trial of the OX40 agonist ivuxolimab. V is TRBV11-2 and J is TRBJ2-7; D uncertain. The receptor was derived from an adult with an advanced solid tumor such as melanoma, head and neck, liver or kidney cancer. In DNA, the CDR3 is TGTGCCAGCAGCTTAGTCTCGTTTCGAGAGCAGTACTTC. Residues: CASSLVSFREQYF.